Reported below is one T cell receptor (beta chain). The recovered donors of Cohort 3 showed two negative PCRs, clearance, or symptom resolution. The trim removed 5 bases at V and 6 bases at J, leaving 9 bases unmatched. Per germline, CDR1 SEHNR and CDR2 FQNEAQ (reference sequence). CDR3 length: 15 residues. The data derive from a study of blood T cell repertoires in COVID-19. Across the whole study: T cells, B-cell-depleted T cells, or PBMCs supplied cDNA or gDNA.

Original methodology: Amplified reference gene primers provided the basis for estimating nucleated cell counts. Clones were sequenced by immunoSEQ multiplex PCR, and TCRdb holds only the in-frame ones, with some missing. Clone size and V and J calls were adopted from that table, with D and trimming inferred from the DNA. The top ten clones hold approximately 7.6% of a sample with nearly 200,000 clones, about 86% of them seen once. The receptor comes from a man aged 35 to 55 who had recovered from COVID-19. The chain recombines TRBV7-9 with TRBJ2-1, with 8 nucleotides matching TRBD2. Sequencing input: PBMCs or T cells enriched from blood (not recorded which). The CDR3 reads CASSPGGAEGNEQFF. CDR3 nucleotide sequence: TGTGCCAGCAGCCCCGGGGGGGCCGAGGGCAATGAGCAGTTCTTC.